This TCR beta chain was sequenced during a study of blood T cell repertoires in COVID-19 (dated by TCRdb to the early 2020s). At the level of the whole study: The collaborator samples originated in the United States, Italy and Spain and spanned the acute and convalescent phases of COVID-19. Sample metadata almost always included a de-identified subject ID, COVID-19 status, age in years and sex. Deeply sampled blood TCRbeta repertoires from subjects exposed to, actively infected with, or recovered from COVID-19 were included in the dataset. The prospective study material was composed of cDNA or gDNA derived from T cells, B-cell-depleted T cells, or PBMCs. Where available, HLA class I and class II types were taken from metadata supplied by the sample provider and were not determined by assay-based typing. The repertoires were made available in a free public database intended to serve as a resource for research on the immune response to SARS-CoV-2. The samples were drawn from two sources: the first 160 participants of the ongoing ImmuneRACE study, and 1,254 subjects contributed by 6 global collaborators.

As for this clone: The target of this receptor is not known. No much larger clone is present one base from it, and per-base qualities are unavailable.

Trimming accounts for 4 bases at V and 3 bases at J, while the number of junction bases matched to no gene is 7. Including cysteine and phenylalanine, the CDR3 has 15 amino acids. Only the CDR3 region is kept as DNA, spanning 45 bases read in frame from base 1. The CDR1 and CDR2 encoded by the germline V gene are MDHEN and SYDVKM. Collaborating institutions collected whole blood in K2EDTA tubes following their own protocols. Collaborator samples were shipped for TCRbeta analysis as frozen whole blood, isolated PBMCs, or DNA extracted from either sample type. TCRbeta CDR3 regions were amplified from genomic DNA using the immunoSEQ Assay, a bias-controlled multiplex PCR. The authors' analysis ran thus. The number of nucleated cells in each sample was estimated from the amplification of reference gene primers within the assay. To quantify the absolute abundance of each unique TCRbeta CDR3 rearrangement, sequence reads were collapsed and filtered. For each sample, productive Simpson clonality was calculated as the square root of Simpson's diversity index over productive rearrangements. The source is immuneACCESS, and TCRdb retained only in-frame sequences with V and J called. Part of the clones is not carried over; for the studies checked, unresolved V genes explain less than half of this, and the remainder is unexplained. V and J calls and clone size follow that table, whereas D and trimming were derived from the DNA. This sample is represented by some 110,000 clones; about four fifths of them were singletons. Jointly, the top ten make up approximately 3.3% of the sample.

The study at large found these results: The quantity of clinical and demographic metadata differed by source and by participant and was supplied without curation.

This TCR derives from an elderly woman with active or convalescent COVID-19. Source material: peripheral blood. The receptor chain draws on TRBV28 and TRBJ2-5, with TRBD1 matching 8 junction bases. In nucleotide form, the sequence is TGTGCCAGCAGTTCACCAGGGGGCCGAGAAGAGACCCAGTACTTC. It codes for CASSSPGGREETQYF.